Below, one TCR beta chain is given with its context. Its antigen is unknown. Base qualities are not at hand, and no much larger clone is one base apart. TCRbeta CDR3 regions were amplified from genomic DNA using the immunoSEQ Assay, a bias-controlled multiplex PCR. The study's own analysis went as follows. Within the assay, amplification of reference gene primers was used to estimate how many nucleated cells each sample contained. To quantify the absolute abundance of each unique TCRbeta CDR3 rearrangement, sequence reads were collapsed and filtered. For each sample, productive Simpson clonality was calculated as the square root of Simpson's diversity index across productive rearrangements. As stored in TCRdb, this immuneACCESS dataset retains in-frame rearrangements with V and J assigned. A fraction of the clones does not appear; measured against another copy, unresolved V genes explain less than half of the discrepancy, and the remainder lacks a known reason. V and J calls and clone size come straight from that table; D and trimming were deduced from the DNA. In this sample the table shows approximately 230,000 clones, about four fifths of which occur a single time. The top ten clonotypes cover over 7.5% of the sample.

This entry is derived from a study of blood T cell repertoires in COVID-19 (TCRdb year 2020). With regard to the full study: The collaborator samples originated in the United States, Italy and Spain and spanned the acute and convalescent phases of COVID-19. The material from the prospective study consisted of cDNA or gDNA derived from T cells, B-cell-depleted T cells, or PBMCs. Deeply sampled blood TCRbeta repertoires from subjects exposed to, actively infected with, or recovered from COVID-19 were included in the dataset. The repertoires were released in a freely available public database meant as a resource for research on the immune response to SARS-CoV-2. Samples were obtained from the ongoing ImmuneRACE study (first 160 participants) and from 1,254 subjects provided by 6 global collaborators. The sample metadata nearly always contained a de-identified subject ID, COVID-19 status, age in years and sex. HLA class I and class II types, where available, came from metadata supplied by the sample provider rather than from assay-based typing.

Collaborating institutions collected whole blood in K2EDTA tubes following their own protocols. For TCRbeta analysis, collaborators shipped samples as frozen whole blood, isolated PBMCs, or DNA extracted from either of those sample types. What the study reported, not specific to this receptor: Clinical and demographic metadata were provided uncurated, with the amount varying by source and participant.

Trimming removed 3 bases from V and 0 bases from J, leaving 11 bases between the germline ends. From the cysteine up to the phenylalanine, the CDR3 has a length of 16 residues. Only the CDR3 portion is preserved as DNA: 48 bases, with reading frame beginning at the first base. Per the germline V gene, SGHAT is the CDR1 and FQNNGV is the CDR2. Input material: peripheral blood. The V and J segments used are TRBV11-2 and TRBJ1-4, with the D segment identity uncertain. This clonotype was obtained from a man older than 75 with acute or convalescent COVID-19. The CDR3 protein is CASSFGGGTTNEKLFF. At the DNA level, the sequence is TGTGCCAGCAGCTTTGGCGGAGGGACAACTAATGAAAAACTGTTTTTT.